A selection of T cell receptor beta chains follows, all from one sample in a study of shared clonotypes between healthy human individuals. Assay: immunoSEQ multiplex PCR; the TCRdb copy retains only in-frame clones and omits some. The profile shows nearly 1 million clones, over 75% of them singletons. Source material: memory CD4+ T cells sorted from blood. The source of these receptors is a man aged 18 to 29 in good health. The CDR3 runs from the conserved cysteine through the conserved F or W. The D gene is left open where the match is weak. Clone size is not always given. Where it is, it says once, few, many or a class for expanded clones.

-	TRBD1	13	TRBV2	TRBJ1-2	CASSVSRDSGYTF	TGTGCCAGCAGTGTTTCACGGGACAGTGGCTACACCTTC
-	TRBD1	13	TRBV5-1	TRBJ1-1	CASSLQGSGEAFF	TGCGCCAGCAGCTTACAGGGGAGTGGTGAAGCTTTCTTT
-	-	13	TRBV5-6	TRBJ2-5	CASSSRVQETQYF	TGTGCCAGCAGCTCCCGGGTTCAAGAGACCCAGTACTTC
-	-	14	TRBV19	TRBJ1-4	CATRGGATNEKLFF	TGTGCCACTCGTGGGGGGGCAACTAATGAAAAACTGTTTTTT
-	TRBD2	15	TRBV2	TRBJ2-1	CASSDPGTRYNEQFF	TGTGCCAGCAGTGACCCCGGGACTAGGTACAATGAGCAGTTCTTC
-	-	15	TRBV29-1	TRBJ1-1	CSVEDTVGENTEAFF	TGCAGCGTTGAAGATACAGTGGGAGAGAACACTGAAGCTTTCTTT
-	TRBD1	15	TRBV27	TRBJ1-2	CASSLSPGGVFGYTF	TGTGCCAGCAGTTTATCGCCAGGGGGGGTCTTTGGCTACACCTTC
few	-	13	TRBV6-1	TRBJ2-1	CASSEVHRDEQFF	TGTGCCAGCAGTGAAGTACACCGGGATGAGCAGTTCTTC
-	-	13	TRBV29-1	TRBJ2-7	CSVASTDSYEQYF	TGCAGCGTTGCTTCGACAGACTCCTACGAGCAGTACTTC
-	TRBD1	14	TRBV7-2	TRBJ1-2	CASSPGQGEGGYTF	TGTGCCAGCAGCCCCGGACAGGGGGAGGGTGGCTACACCTTC
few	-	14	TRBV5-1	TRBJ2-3	CASSLGQFTDTQYF	TGCGCCAGCAGCTTGGGGCAGTTCACAGATACGCAGTATTTT
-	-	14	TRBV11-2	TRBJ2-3	CASSLNRVTDTQYF	TGTGCCAGCAGCTTAAACAGGGTAACAGATACGCAGTATTTT
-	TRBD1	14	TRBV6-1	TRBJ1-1	CASRSRGRDTEAFF	TGTGCCAGCAGATCCAGGGGGCGGGACACTGAAGCTTTCTTT
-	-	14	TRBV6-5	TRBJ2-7	CASRGQPSSYEQYF	TGTGCCAGCAGAGGACAGCCGAGCTCCTACGAGCAGTACTTC
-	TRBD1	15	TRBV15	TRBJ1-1	CATSRWDSLNTEAFF	TGTGCCACCAGCAGATGGGACAGCTTGAACACTGAAGCTTTCTTT
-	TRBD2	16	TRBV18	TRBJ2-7	CASSPVTREVPYEQYF	TGTGCCAGCTCACCAGTGACACGGGAGGTTCCCTACGAGCAGTACTTC
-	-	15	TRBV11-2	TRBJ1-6	CASSFNTGSNSPLHF	TGTGCCAGCAGCTTCAACACAGGGTCGAATTCACCCCTCCACTTT
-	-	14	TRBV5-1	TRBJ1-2	CASSLGTGNYGYTF	TGCGCCAGCAGCTTGGGAACAGGGAACTATGGCTACACCTTC
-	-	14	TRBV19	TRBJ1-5	CASSIEGVNQPQHF	TGTGCCAGTAGTATAGAGGGAGTTAATCAGCCCCAGCATTTT
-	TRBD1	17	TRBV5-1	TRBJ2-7	CASSRGSPGQVAYEQYF	TGCGCCAGCAGCCGGGGGAGCCCGGGACAGGTTGCCTACGAGCAGTACTTC
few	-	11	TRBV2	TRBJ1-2	CASSRGYGYTF	TGTGCCAGTTCCAGGGGCTATGGCTACACCTTC
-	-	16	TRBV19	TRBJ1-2	CASGSYLRDTDYGYTF	TGTGCCAGTGGATCCTACCTAAGGGACACCGACTATGGCTACACCTTC
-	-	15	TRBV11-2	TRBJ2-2	CASSLGLRNTGELFF	TGTGCCAGCAGCTTGGGACTTCGGAACACCGGGGAGCTGTTTTTT
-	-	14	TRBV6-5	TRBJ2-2	CASSPGQNTGELFF	TGTGCCAGCAGCCCCGGACAGAACACCGGGGAGCTGTTTTTT
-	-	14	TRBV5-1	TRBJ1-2	CASSPGQGSYGYTF	TGCGCCAGCAGCCCGGGACAAGGGAGCTATGGCTACACCTTC
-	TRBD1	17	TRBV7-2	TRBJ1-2	CASSLVSGTGVSYGYTF	TGTGCCAGCAGCTTAGTTTCCGGGACAGGGGTCTCCTATGGCTACACCTTC
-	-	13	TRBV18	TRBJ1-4	CASSPSDTRKLFF	TGTGCCAGCTCACCGTCGGACACTAGAAAACTGTTTTTT
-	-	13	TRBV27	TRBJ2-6	CASSMAGANVLTF	TGTGCCAGCAGTATGGCTGGGGCCAACGTCCTGACTTTC
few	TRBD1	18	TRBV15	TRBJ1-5	CATSRDGSGQGGNQPQHF	TGTGCCACCAGCAGAGATGGTTCGGGACAGGGTGGCAATCAGCCCCAGCATTTT
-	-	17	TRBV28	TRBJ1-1	CASSSSSRGGSTTEAFF	TGTGCCAGCAGTAGTTCATCAAGGGGGGGTTCGACCACTGAAGCTTTCTTT
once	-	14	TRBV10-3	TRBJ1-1	CAIGSGGPVTEAFF	TGTGCCATCGGTTCTGGGGGGCCGGTCACTGAAGCTTTCTTT
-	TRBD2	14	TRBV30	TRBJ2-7	CAWGLGLAGAEQYF	TGTGCCTGGGGCTTAGGACTAGCGGGAGCCGAGCAGTACTTC
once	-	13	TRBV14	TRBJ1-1	CASSQNFNTEAFF	TGTGCCAGCAGCCAGAACTTTAACACTGAAGCTTTCTTT
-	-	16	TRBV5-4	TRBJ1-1	CASSSGVGARGTEAFF	TGTGCCAGCAGCTCGGGTGTGGGGGCTAGGGGCACTGAAGCTTTCTTT
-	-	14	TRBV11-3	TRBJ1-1	CASSPRPGYTEAFF	TGTGCCAGCAGCCCCCGGCCGGGGTATACTGAAGCTTTCTTT
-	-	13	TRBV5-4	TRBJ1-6	CASSPETWTPLHF	TGTGCCAGCAGCCCAGAAACTTGGACACCCCTCCACTTT
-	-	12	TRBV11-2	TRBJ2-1	CASSLVLRRRFF	TGTGCCAGCAGCTTAGTGCTCAGGAGGCGGTTCTTC
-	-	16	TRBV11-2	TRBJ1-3	CASSLLDGRSGNTIYF	TGTGCCAGCAGCTTACTAGACGGGCGCTCTGGAAACACCATATATTTT
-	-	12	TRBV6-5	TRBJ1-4	CASSSLTGKLFF	TGTGCCAGCAGTTCCTTGACGGGAAAACTGTTTTTT
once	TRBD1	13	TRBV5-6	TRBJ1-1	CASSLRQGTEAFF	TGTGCCAGCAGCTTGAGACAGGGAACTGAAGCTTTCTTT
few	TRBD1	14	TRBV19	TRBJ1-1	CASSPETGRTEAFF	TGTGCCAGTAGTCCAGAGACAGGGAGGACTGAAGCTTTCTTT
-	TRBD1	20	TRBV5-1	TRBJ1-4	CASSLTGNTGQGGTNEKLFF	TGCGCCAGCAGCTTGACGGGGAATACAGGACAGGGAGGGACTAATGAAAAACTGTTTTTT
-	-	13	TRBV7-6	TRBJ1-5	CASSFSGNQPQHF	TGTGCCAGCAGCTTTAGTGGCAATCAGCCCCAGCATTTT
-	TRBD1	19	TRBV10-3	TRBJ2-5	CAISASRGGTGPFQETQYF	TGTGCCATCAGTGCCTCCCGAGGGGGGACAGGGCCCTTCCAAGAGACCCAGTACTTC
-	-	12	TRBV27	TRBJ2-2	CASSFSTGELFF	TGTGCCAGCAGTTTCAGTACCGGGGAGCTGTTTTTT